This entry is about one T cell receptor (beta chain). Its antigen is as yet unknown. These data belong to a study of cytomegalovirus exposure and HLA in healthy donors. Looking at the study overall: The use of the same platform for the 100 to 150 validation repertoires and the roughly 730 first-cohort repertoires was reported by a later analysis. Overall study results and limits: Altogether, 160 or so TCR beta chains were recorded as cytomegalovirus-associated. Later, an analysis found that TCR clusters from the first cohort tended to co-occur in the 120 or so validation repertoires. Reports credit the classifier with highly specific, highly sensitive diagnosis of cytomegalovirus status.

Data came from immunoSEQ multiplex PCR; TCRdb stores just in-frame clones and leaves some out. Here the sample spans 150,000 to 200,000 clones, approximately 87% being singletons. Germline V gene data show CDR1 as KGHSH and CDR2 as LQKENI. V was pared by 2 bases and J by 5 bases, with 9 bases between. There are 13 residues in the CDR3. This chain joins TRBV18 and TRBJ2-5, with D possibly being TRBD1 or TRBD2 (6 bases each). The sample consisted of PBMCs. The TCR comes from a woman aged 25 to 39 in good health and CMV-seronegative. The DNA for the CDR3 is TGTGCCAGCTCACCATCCGGGGGCGAGACCCAGTACTTC. This sequence encodes CASSPSGGETQYF.